This T cell receptor (beta chain) was profiled in a study of T-cell reconstitution after alpha-beta-depleted transplantation in children. This clonotype appeared a few times. No antigen is known for it. This sample's TCRbeta library carried unique molecular identifier barcodes. TCRdb recomputed calls from the PCR reads with MiXCR, one row per CDR3 protein. Here the sample spans hundreds of thousands of distinct CDR3 sequences, around 15% being singletons. J was trimmed by 3 bases and V by 6 bases; bases with no gene match: 12. CDR1 is SQVTM and CDR2 is ANQGSEA in the germline V gene. The CDR3 totals 16 residues. Study-level points and caveats: When one year had passed after transplant, most T-cell counts and diversity came from newly produced T cells.

The receptor comes from a boy under two years old who had a stem cell transplant for Wiskott-Aldrich syndrome, so the T cells may come from the graft donor. Sequencing was performed on PBMCs, mostly from graft donor cells, taken 360 days after TCRalphabeta/CD19-depleted stem cell transplant. The chain combines TRBV29-1 with TRBJ2-3, with TRBD1 matching 10 bases. The CDR3 nucleotides read TGCAGCGTAACCCCCTGGACAGGGGGGAATACAGATACGCAGTATTTT. Protein: CSVTPWTGGNTDTQYF.